These 27 T cell receptor beta chains were all obtained from the same sample, sequenced in a study of T cells in Graves' hyperthyroidism and ophthalmopathy. It was RNA transcripts that yielded the amplified TCR beta CDR3 regions. HTBI primers were the set used in a first-round RT-PCR of the TCR CDR3. Using its own MiXCR run on the multiplex PCR reads, TCRdb lists one record per CDR3 protein. Of hundreds of thousands of distinct CDR3 sequences in the sample, 24% were seen once. Source material: blood. The receptors were sampled from a woman aged 25 to 39 with Graves' ophthalmopathy.

This clonotype appeared many times. The chain links TRBV10-3 to TRBJ2-5; tentative D call: TRBD1 (6 bases). The CDR3 totals 16 residues. V lost 10 bases, J lost 5 bases, and 26 bases lay in between. The germline CDR1 and CDR2 sequences are ENHRY and SYGVKD. This CDR3 is CATGQMLALRGETQYF. The CDR3 coding sequence is TGTGCCACGGGCCAGATGCTAGCCTTAAGGGGGGAGACCCAGTACTTC.

The V gene is TRBV4-2, the J gene TRBJ2-2; 7 nucleotides line up with TRBD1. J was trimmed by 5 bases and V by 0 bases; bases with no gene match: 9. CDR1 and CDR2 from the germline V gene are LGHNA and YNFKEQ. This CDR3 has 17 residues. The CDR3 nucleotides read TGTGCCAGCAGCCAAGATCCATCGACAGGGCGGACCGGGGAGCTGTTTTTT. It translates to CASSQDPSTGRTGELFF.

The gene calls are TRBV7-2 and TRBJ1-1; TRBD1 matches 8 bases. V lost 4 bases to trimming and J lost 8 bases; unmatched junction nucleotides: 6. The CDR3 loop spans 13 amino acids. Per the germline V gene, CDR1 is SGHTA and CDR2 is FQGNSA. CDR3 protein: CASSWGSGGEAFF. In nucleotides, the CDR3 is TGTGCCAGCAGCTGGGGATCAGGGGGCGAAGCTTTCTTT.

This clonotype was counted only a few times. The chain joins TRBV2 to TRBJ1-2; D is unclear. Germline lookup yields CDR1 SNHLY and CDR2 FYNNEI. The CDR3 has 14 residues. The V end was cut by 10 bases, the J end by 4 bases, with 19 bases between. The CDR3 protein is CATAPLSQAYGYTF. The CDR3 nucleotides are TGTGCCACCGCACCCTTGTCCCAGGCCTATGGCTACACCTTC.

This clonotype has a count of ten or more. This sequence joins TRBV2 and TRBJ2-5; no clear D gene. The CDR3 covers 14 residues. V was pared by 7 bases and J by 4 bases, with 16 bases between. CDR1 and CDR2 (germline): SNHLY, FYNNEI. CDR3 loop: CASTVQKVGETQYF. The CDR3 region has the DNA TGTGCCAGCACAGTCCAAAAGGTGGGAGAGACCCAGTACTTC.

The table lists this clonotype with a few counts. A read error may explain this, as a much larger clone is one base away. The CDR3 bases are TGTGCCAGCAGTTACATTCGGACTGAAGCTTTCTTT. It is translated as CASSYIRTEAFF. V and J are TRBV6-5 and TRBJ1-1; D gene unclear. Per the germline V gene, CDR1 is MNHEY and CDR2 is SVGAGI. This CDR3 contains 12 residues. V was pared by 2 bases and J by 5 bases, with 6 bases between.

In its sample, this clonotype was seen many times. The chain joins TRBV27 to TRBJ2-7; D call uncertain. Germline V lookup: CDR1 MNHEY, CDR2 SMNVEV (reference sequence). Deletions cut 5 bases from V and 3 bases from J, with 14 bases between. The CDR3 is made up of 14 amino acids. The CDR3 region is CASSLRLESYEQYF. CDR3 in DNA: TGTGCCAGCAGTCTTAGGCTCGAGAGCTACGAGCAGTACTTC.

The chain carries TRBV20-1 and TRBJ2-7; D not resolved. Germline CDR1 DFQATT, CDR2 SNEGSKA (reference sequence). V lost 1 base, J lost 1 base, and 11 bases lay in between. This CDR3 comprises 14 residues. The CDR3 loop is CSARGLPISYEQYF. For the CDR3, the DNA is TGCAGTGCTAGAGGACTTCCAATTTCCTACGAGCAGTACTTC.

The chain links TRBV6-5 to TRBJ1-2; 7 bases fit TRBD1. The CDR3 length is 16 residues. Germline CDR1 and CDR2: MNHEY and SVGAGI. The V segment lost 0 bases and the J segment 9 bases; nucleotides outside the gene matches: 13. This chain's CDR3 is CASSYSSGGKNSRYTF. The CDR3 DNA sequence: TGTGCCAGCAGTTACTCGTCAGGGGGGAAGAATAGTCGCTACACCTTC.

This clonotype was observed at least ten times. The gene calls are TRBV29-1 and TRBJ1-2, with D maybe TRBD1 (6 bases). The CDR3 has 11 amino acids. V was pared by 4 bases and J by 5 bases, with 8 bases between. CDR1 is SQVTM, CDR2 ANQGSEA, per germline. The CDR3 sequence: CSVAGVYGYTF. CDR3 sequence (DNA): TGCAGCGTTGCAGGGGTTTATGGCTACACCTTC.

The gene calls are TRBV29-1 and TRBJ2-2; D is undetermined. The germline V and J ends were trimmed by 3 bases and 3 bases, with 11 bases remaining between them. Germline values: CDR1 SQVTM, CDR2 ANQGSEA. The CDR3 length is 14 residues. CDR3 bases: TGCAGCGTTGATAGGCAGTCGGACACCGGGGAGCTGTTTTTT. Translated, it gives CSVDRQSDTGELFF.

This clonotype showed up many times. V gene TRBV5-1 combines with J gene TRBJ1-3; D unclear. The CDR3 is 13 residues long. The V end lost 4 bases, the J end lost 2 bases, and 7 bases lay between the germline ends. Looked up from germline, CDR1 is SGHRS and CDR2 is YFSETQ. This CDR3 reads CASSIITGNTIYF. The CDR3 DNA follows: TGCGCCAGCAGCATTATAACTGGAAACACCATATATTTT.

Many counts were recorded for this clonotype. The V gene is TRBV20-1, the J gene TRBJ2-5, with a weak D call TRBD1 (6 bases). CDR1 and CDR2 from the germline V gene are DFQATT and SNEGSKA (reference sequence). Trimming stripped 4 bases from V and 7 bases from J, with 13 bases between. The CDR3 is 12 residues long. CDR3 in amino acids: CSAIGQRWTQYF. The CDR3 DNA reads TGCAGTGCTATTGGACAGCGATGGACCCAGTACTTC.

This clonotype was recorded many times. J is TRBJ1-2 and V is TRBV6-1; no clear D. Trimming removed 6 bases from V and 5 bases from J, with 16 bases in between. This CDR3 contains 14 residues. Germline CDR1 and CDR2: MNHNS and SASEGT. This chain's CDR3 is CASSQARHPYGYTF. Here the CDR3 DNA reads TGTGCCAGCAGCCAGGCCAGGCACCCATATGGCTACACCTTC.

CDR3 DNA sequence: TGCGCCAGCAGTGAGTCGTGGCGGGAGAATAGCAATCAGCCCCAGCATTTT. Translating it yields CASSESWRENSNQPQHF. The V call is TRBV10-2, the J call TRBJ1-5; D not resolved. Germline assignment: CDR1 WSHSY and CDR2 SAAADI. The ends were cut back, 0 bases at V and 0 bases at J, with 12 bases in the middle. The CDR3 totals 17 residues.

This clonotype was detected only a few times. The chain has TRBV11-2 and TRBJ2-5; D might be TRBD2 (5 bases). The V end was cut by 5 bases, the J end by 1 base, with 14 bases between. Looked up from germline, CDR1 is SGHAT and CDR2 is FQNNGV. This CDR3 is 15 amino acids long. This CDR3 is CASSGLKRTQETQYF. The CDR3 bases are TGTGCCAGCAGCGGCTTGAAGCGGACCCAAGAGACCCAGTACTTC.

Many counts were recorded for this clonotype. This chain connects TRBV19 to TRBJ1-1; D unclear. The CDR3 is 13 residues long. Trimming pared 3 bases from V and 1 base from J, leaving 6 bases between. The V gene's germline CDR1 is LNHDA and CDR2 SQIVND (reference sequence). This CDR3 is CASSIYRNTEAFF. CDR3 nucleotides: TGTGCCAGTAGTATTTACAGGAACACTGAAGCTTTCTTT.

The table lists this clonotype with a few counts. The V gene is TRBV11-3, the J gene TRBJ2-5; D is ambiguous. Trimming took 5 bases from V and 6 from J, leaving 7 bases between them. The germline V gene has CDR1 SGHNT and CDR2 YENEEA. The CDR3 consists of 11 residues. CDR3 bases: TGTGCCAGCAGCATTAGCAAGACCCAGTACTTC. Translated: CASSISKTQYF.

This clonotype was seen at least ten times. Compared with germline, one end of the junction differs, possibly owing to a read error. The chain recombines TRBV19 with TRBJ2-7; TRBD1 might be the D (5 bases). The length of the CDR3 is 14 residues. Germline V gene sequence: CDR1 LNHDA, CDR2 SQIVND (reference sequence). CDR3: CARSMDTNSYEQYF. The CDR3 DNA follows: TGTGCCAGGAGTATGGACACTAACTCCTACGAGCAGTACTTC.

This sequence joins TRBV7-6 and TRBJ2-7, with TRBD2 identical over 12 bases. V shed 5 bases, J shed 2 bases, and the junction held 10 bases outside the gene matches. Germline loops: CDR1 SGHVS, CDR2 FNYEAQ. The CDR3 spans 17 residues. The CDR3 bases are TGTGCCAGCAGCCCGACTAGCGGGAGATTAACCCCCTACGAGCAGTACTTC. The encoded protein is CASSPTSGRLTPYEQYF.

This clonotype was observed a handful of times. The chain couples TRBV20-1 to TRBJ1-1, with D possibly being TRBD1 (5 bases). Trimming took off 4 bases at V and 4 bases at J, with 10 bases between the two ends. The CDR3 consists of 12 residues. Germline CDR1 and CDR2: DFQATT and SNEGSKA (reference sequence). CDR3 amino acids: CSAIAGVTEAFF. DNA for the CDR3: TGCAGTGCTATAGCGGGGGTCACTGAAGCTTTCTTT.

The chain joins TRBV3-1 to TRBJ2-2, with 10 bases fitting TRBD1. From germline, CDR1 is LGHDT and CDR2 YNNKEL (reference sequence). J gave up 5 bases and V 3 bases, and 3 bases lay outside the gene matches. This CDR3 contains 15 residues. The CDR3 region has the DNA TGTGCCAGCAGCCAGGGGACAGGGGCGACCGGGGAGCTGTTTTTT. This sequence encodes CASSQGTGATGELFF. The full variable domain, its missing parts supplied by reference TRBV3-1 and TRBJ2-2, is DTAVSQTPKYLVTQMGNDKSIKCEQNLGHDTMYWYKQDSKKFLKIMFSYNNKELIINETVPNRFSPKSPDKAHLNLHINSLELGDSAVYFCASSQGTGATGELFFGEGSRLTVL.

CDR3 nucleotides: TGTGCCAGCAGCTCGGGAAATCGGGGCTACACCTTC. Amino acid sequence: CASSSGNRGYTF. V and J are TRBV7-6 and TRBJ1-2, with D hard to call. Trimming took 4 bases from V and 8 from J, leaving 11 bases between them. Germline V lookup: CDR1 SGHVS, CDR2 FNYEAQ. This CDR3 has 12 residues. Together with reference TRBV7-6 and TRBJ1-2, the CDR3 gives the full variable domain: GAGVSQSPRYKVTKRGQDVALRCDPISGHVSLYWYRQALGQGPEFLTYFNYEAQQDKSGLPNDRFSAERPEGSISTLTIQRTEQRDSAMYRCASSSGNRGYTFGSGTRLTVV.

The chain links TRBV19 to TRBJ1-2; D is ambiguous. The germline V and J ends were trimmed by 5 bases and 4 bases, with 11 bases remaining between them. CDR1 and CDR2 from the germline V gene are LNHDA and SQIVND (reference sequence). The CDR3 extends over 13 amino acids. The CDR3 sequence: CASSGRSGYGYTF. The CDR3, as DNA: TGTGCCAGTAGTGGCCGGAGTGGCTATGGCTACACCTTC.

The chain carries TRBV6-5 and TRBJ2-7; possibly TRBD2 for D (6 bases). Germline-derived CDR1 and CDR2 are MNHEY and SVGAGI. Trimming left V 3 bases short and J 4 bases short, with 13 bases between. The CDR3 has 14 amino acids. The CDR3 spells CASSYGGFLYEQYF. The CDR3 region has the DNA TGTGCCAGCAGTTATGGGGGGTTCCTGTACGAGCAGTACTTC.

The chain is built from TRBV28 and TRBJ2-4, with 10 bases fitting TRBD1. V shed 3 bases, J shed 4 bases, and the junction held 6 bases outside the gene matches. CDR1 and CDR2 (germline): MDHEN, SYDVKM. The CDR3 is 16 amino acids. Here the CDR3 DNA reads TGTGCCAGCAGTTTGACAGGGGGCGCATTTAAAAACATTCAGTACTTC. Encoded protein: CASSLTGGAFKNIQYF.

The chain recombines TRBV13 with TRBJ1-3; TRBD1 might be the D (6 bases). CDR3 size: 15 residues. Trimming stripped 5 bases from V and 4 bases from J, with 15 bases between. Per the germline V gene, CDR1 is PRHDT and CDR2 is FYEKMQ (reference sequence). DNA of the CDR3: TGTGCCAGCAGCGAAAGGGGGGGACACGGAAACACCATATATTTT. Amino acids: CASSERGGHGNTIYF.